One T cell receptor beta chain is described in this entry. What this receptor recognizes is not known. No clone much larger than this one lies a single base away; base qualities are absent. The CDR3 measures 17 amino acids from cysteine to phenylalanine. The entry retains the CDR3 DNA only, 51 bases that are in frame from base 1. A distance of 15 bases separates the germline ends of V and J, which lose 1 base and 0 bases respectively. The CDR1 and CDR2 encoded by the germline V gene are MGHRA and YSYEKL. TRB sequencing used genomic DNA with the immunoSEQ assay at survey resolution or the hsTCRB kit. Under the source paper's analysis protocol: The immunoSEQ software handled the initial read processing, while the LymphoSeq R package was used for the repertoire analyses. For each TRB dataset, clonality was calculated as 1 minus normalized Shannon entropy, and the Gini coefficient was computed as well. To infer phenotypes in unsorted samples, TRB sequences from sorted subsets of the recipient or donor were mapped onto unsorted samples from the same recipient. The source is immuneACCESS, and TCRdb retained only in-frame sequences with V and J called. Part of the clones is not carried over; for the studies checked, unresolved V genes explain less than half of this, and the remainder is unexplained. Clone size and the V and J calls come from that table; the DNA yielded D and trimming. The sample table holds approximately 6,200 clones, of which approximately 83% were seen once. The top ten clones comprise about 3% of the sample.

The data derive from a study of T cells after posttransplantation cyclophosphamide (dated by TCRdb to about 2016). A note on the overall study: The study tracked T cell repertoire reconstitution by TRB sequencing after myeloablative bone marrow transplantation using posttransplantation cyclophosphamide as GVHD prophylaxis. Samples from approximately 40 PTCy-treated patients and over 15 related bone marrow donors of those patients were subjected to antigen receptor sequencing. Blood from all 30 or so PTCy patients with 1-year posttransplant specimens was subjected to TRB sequencing. Up to roughly 3 additional blood samples from 2 to 5.2 years after transplant were also TRB-sequenced in 3 patients, as was pretransplant blood from a handful of patients. Because TRA and TRB clonality were tightly correlated in roughly 10 samples, subsequent TCR analyses were focused on TRB only. Public TRB sequences were searched against a database of over 3,600 sequences associated with responses to pathogens, tumor antigens, self-antigens and alloantigens. The full study reports these points: Across more than 35 patients, recipient CMV seropositivity and CMV reactivation were highly associated with TRB clonality; PTCy diversity was similar to CNI/methotrexate controls. The TRB repertoires of T cells infiltrating skin or GI tract showed only limited overlap with the TRB repertoires of T cells in blood. Donor-recipient similarity was low at 1-2 months but increased during the first year, and donor CD8+ memory clones often dominated later blood repertoires.

In light of the paper, this sample's treatment or condition label describes: high-dose cyclophosphamide on days +3 and +4 as single-agent GVHD prophylaxis. Busulfan and fludarabine conditioning, a related or unrelated marrow graft, and cyclophosphamide on days +3 and +4 were given to PTCy patients. The PTCy-treated patients were drawn from a prospective, multi-institutional clinical trial. Mononuclear cells from peripheral blood and bone marrow were separated by Ficoll-Hypaque density centrifugation and then cryopreserved. Sorting of CD4+ and CD8+ T cells, including naive and memory subsets, was performed by FACS on a FACSAria II.

The clonotype originates from a male patient aged 50 to 59 who received an allogeneic stem cell transplant from a related donor and was CMV-positive. Following a transplant, some T lymphocytes may have been derived from the graft donor. The sequenced sample was CD4+ T cells sorted from blood, obtained less than 370 days after allogeneic stem cell transplant with posttransplant cyclophosphamide. In this chain, TRBV4-1 is recombined with TRBJ1-2, and the D gene may be TRBD1, 6 bases matching. The DNA is as follows: TGCGCCAGCAGCCAAGTCGGAGGACAGATCCCTAACTATGGCTACACCTTC. The translation is CASSQVGGQIPNYGYTF.